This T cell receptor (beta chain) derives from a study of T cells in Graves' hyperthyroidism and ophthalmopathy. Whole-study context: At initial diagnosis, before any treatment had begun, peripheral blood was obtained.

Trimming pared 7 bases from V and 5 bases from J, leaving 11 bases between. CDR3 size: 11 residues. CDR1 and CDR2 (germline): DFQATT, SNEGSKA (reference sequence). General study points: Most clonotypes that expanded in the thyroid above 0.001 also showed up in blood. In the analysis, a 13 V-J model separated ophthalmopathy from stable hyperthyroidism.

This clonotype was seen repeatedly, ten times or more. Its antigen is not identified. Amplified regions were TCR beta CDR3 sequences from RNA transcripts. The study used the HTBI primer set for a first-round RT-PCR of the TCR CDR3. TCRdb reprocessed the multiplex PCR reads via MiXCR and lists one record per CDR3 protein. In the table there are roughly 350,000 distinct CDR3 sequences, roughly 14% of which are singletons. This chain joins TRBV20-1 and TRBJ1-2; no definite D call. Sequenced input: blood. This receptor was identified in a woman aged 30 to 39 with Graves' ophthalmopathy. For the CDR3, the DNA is TGCAGTGGTTCACCACAGTATGGCTACACCTTC. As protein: CSGSPQYGYTF.